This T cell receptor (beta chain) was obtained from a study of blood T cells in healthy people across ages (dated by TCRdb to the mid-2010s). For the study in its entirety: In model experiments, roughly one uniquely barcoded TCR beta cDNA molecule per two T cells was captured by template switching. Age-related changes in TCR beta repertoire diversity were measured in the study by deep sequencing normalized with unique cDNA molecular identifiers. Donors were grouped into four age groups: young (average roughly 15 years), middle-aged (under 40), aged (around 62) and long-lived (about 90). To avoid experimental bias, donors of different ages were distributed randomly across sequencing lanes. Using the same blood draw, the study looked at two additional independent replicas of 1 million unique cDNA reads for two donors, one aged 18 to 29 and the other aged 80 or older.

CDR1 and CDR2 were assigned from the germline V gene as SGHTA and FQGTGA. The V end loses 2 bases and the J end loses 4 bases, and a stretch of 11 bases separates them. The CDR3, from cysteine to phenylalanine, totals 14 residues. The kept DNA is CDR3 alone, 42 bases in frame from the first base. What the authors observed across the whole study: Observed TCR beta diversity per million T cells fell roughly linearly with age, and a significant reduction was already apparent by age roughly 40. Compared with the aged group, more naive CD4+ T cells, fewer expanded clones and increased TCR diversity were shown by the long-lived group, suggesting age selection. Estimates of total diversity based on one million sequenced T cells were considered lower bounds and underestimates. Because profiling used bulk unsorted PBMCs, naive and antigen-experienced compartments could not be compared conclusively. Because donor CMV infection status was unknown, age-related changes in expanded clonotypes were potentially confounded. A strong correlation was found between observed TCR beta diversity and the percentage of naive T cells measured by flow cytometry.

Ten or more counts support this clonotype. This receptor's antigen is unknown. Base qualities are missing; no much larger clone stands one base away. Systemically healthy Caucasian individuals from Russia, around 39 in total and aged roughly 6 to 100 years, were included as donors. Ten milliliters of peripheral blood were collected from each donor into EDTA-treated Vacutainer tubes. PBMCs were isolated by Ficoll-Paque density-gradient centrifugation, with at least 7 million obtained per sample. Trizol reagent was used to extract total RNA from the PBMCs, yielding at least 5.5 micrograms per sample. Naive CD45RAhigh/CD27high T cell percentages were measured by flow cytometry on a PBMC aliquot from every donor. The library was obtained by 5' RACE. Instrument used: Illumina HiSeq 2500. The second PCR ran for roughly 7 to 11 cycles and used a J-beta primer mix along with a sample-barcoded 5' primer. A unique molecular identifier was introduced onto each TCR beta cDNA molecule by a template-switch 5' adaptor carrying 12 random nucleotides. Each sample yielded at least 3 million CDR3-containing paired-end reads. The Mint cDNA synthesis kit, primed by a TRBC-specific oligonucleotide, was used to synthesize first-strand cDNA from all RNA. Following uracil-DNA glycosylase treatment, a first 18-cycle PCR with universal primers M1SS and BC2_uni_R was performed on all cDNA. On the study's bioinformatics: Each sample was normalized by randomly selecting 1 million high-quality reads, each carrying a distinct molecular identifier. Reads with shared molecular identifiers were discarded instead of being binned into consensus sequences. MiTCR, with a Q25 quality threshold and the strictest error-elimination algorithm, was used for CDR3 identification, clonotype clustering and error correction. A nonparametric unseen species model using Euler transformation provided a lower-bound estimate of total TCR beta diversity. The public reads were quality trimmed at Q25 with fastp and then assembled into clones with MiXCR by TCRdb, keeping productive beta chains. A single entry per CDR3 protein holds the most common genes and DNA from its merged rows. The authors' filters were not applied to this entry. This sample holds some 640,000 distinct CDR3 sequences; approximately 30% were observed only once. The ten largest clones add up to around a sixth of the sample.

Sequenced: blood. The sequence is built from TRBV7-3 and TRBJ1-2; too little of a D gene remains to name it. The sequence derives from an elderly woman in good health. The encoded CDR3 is CASSLEPGIYGYTF. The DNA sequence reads TGTGCCAGCAGCTTAGAACCAGGCATCTATGGCTACACCTTC.